The 10 T cell receptor beta chains below were found in one sample sequenced in a study of beta chain features in type 1 diabetes. The entirety of the isolated RNA underwent reverse transcription, so expressed TCRB transcripts were sequenced. The method was immunoSEQ multiplex PCR; TCRdb's version includes in-frame clones alone and lacks a portion of them. The sample records around 290,000 clones, around 7.8% being singletons. The material sequenced was central memory CD4+ T cells from blood. These receptors originate from a young woman in good health.

This rearrangement joins TRBV9 to TRBJ2-1; D may be TRBD2 (7 bases). Germline V gives CDR1 SGDLS, CDR2 YYNGEE. V lost 0 bases to trimming and J lost 6 bases, with 13 bases between them. CDR3 length: 15 residues. CDR3 sequence reads: CASSVEGGPLNEQFF. CDR3 sequence (DNA): TGTGCCAGCAGCGTAGAGGGGGGGCCTCTCAATGAGCAGTTCTTC.

The gene calls are TRBV7-2 and TRBJ2-5; no clear D gene. Trimming stripped 4 bases from V and 7 bases from J, with 7 bases between. Germline V lookup: CDR1 SGHTA, CDR2 FQGNSA. The CDR3 is made up of 11 amino acids. CDR3 protein: CASSSTRTQYF. Here the CDR3 DNA reads TGTGCCAGCAGCTCTACCCGGACCCAGTACTTC.

The rearrangement joins TRBV2 to TRBJ1-2; 9 nucleotides line up with TRBD1. The germline gives CDR1 SNHLY, CDR2 FYNNEI. The CDR3 has 14 residues. V shed 8 bases, J shed 1 base, and the junction held 5 bases outside the gene matches. CDR3 region: CASPRDRVNYGYTF. CDR3 DNA: TGTGCCAGCCCTAGGGACAGGGTTAACTATGGCTACACCTTC.

The J gene is TRBJ2-7, the V gene TRBV11-1; D is ambiguous. This CDR3 is 15 amino acids long. V was pared by 3 bases and J by 4 bases, with 16 bases between. Germline V gene sequence: CDR1 SGHAT, CDR2 FQDESV (reference sequence). CDR3 coding DNA: TGTGCCAGCAGCTTCAGGAGAGGTAGTCGGTACGAGCAGTACGTC. This codes for CASSFRRGSRYEQYV.

This clone appeared many times. The V and J genes are TRBV7-6 and TRBJ2-3, with unresolved D. V was pared by 0 bases and J by 0 bases, with 16 bases between. The length of the CDR3 is 18 residues. The germline V gene has CDR1 SGHVS and CDR2 FNYEAQ. In nucleotides, the CDR3 is TGTGCCAGCAGCTTAGCGGGAACTGGGTCCCCTAGCACAGATACGCAGTATTTT. As protein: CASSLAGTGSPSTDTQYF.

The chain carries TRBV7-9 and TRBJ2-2; 9 bases match TRBD2. Trimming removed 0 bases from V and 5 bases from J; junction bases left unmatched: 4. In germline, CDR1 is SEHNR, CDR2 FQNEAQ (reference sequence). The length of the CDR3 is 16 residues. CDR3 loop: CASSLAASGKTGELFF. As DNA, the CDR3 is TGTGCCAGCAGCTTAGCGGCTAGCGGGAAGACCGGGGAGCTGTTTTTT. Supplemented by reference TRBV7-9 and TRBJ2-2, the full variable domain reads DTGVSQNPRHKITKRGQNVTFRCDPISEHNRLYWYRQTLGQGPEFLTYFQNEAQLEKSRLLSDRFSAERPKGSFSTLEIQRTEQGDSAMYLCASSLAASGKTGELFFGEGSRLTVL.

This clone was seen a few times. This sequence joins TRBV9 and TRBJ2-5; D gene unclear. V was trimmed by 0 bases and J by 5 bases, leaving 14 bases between them. The CDR3 consists of 15 residues. CDR1 is SGDLS and CDR2 is YYNGEE in the germline V gene. CDR3 DNA sequence: TGTGCCAGCAGCGTAGCTACGAGTGGAACGGAGACCCAGTACTTC. Translation gives CASSVATSGTETQYF.

The V and J genes are TRBV7-7 and TRBJ2-5, with D possibly being TRBD1 or TRBD2 (5 bases each). V was trimmed by 0 bases and J by 3 bases, leaving 8 bases between them. The CDR3 covers 14 residues. Per the germline V gene, CDR1 is SSHAT and CDR2 is FNYEAQ (reference sequence). CDR3 residues: CASSLAGTKETQYF. The CDR3 bases are TGTGCCAGCAGCTTAGCGGGGACCAAAGAGACCCAGTACTTC.

In nucleotides, the CDR3 is TGTGCCAGCAAACGGACAGACTTTACTGAAGCTTTCTTT. Translating it yields CASKRTDFTEAFF. The V and J genes are TRBV27 and TRBJ1-1; the D gene is possibly TRBD1 (6 bases). V was shortened by 7 bases and J by 5 bases, with 14 bases between the two germline ends. This CDR3 has 13 residues. Germline V gives CDR1 MNHEY, CDR2 SMNVEV (reference sequence).

The J gene is TRBJ1-1, the V gene TRBV7-2; tentatively, D is TRBD1 (5 bases). With 5 bases removed from V and 2 bases from J, the gap between germline ends came to 15 bases. This CDR3 is 15 amino acids long. Germline lookup yields CDR1 SGHTA and CDR2 FQGNSA. DNA for the CDR3: TGTGCCAGCAGCAGACAAGACAGCGTAAACACTGAAGCTTTCTTT. Protein product: CASSRQDSVNTEAFF. The whole variable domain, remainder taken from reference TRBV7-2 and TRBJ1-1, is GAGVSQSPSNKVTEKGKDVELRCDPISGHTALYWYRQSLGQGLEFLIYFQGNSAPDKSGLPSDRFSAERTGGSVSTLTIQRTQQEDSAVYLCASSRQDSVNTEAFFGQGTRLTVV.